This T cell receptor beta chain was identified during a study of cytomegalovirus exposure and HLA in healthy donors. For the study at large: Earlier sequencing of approximately 200 million T cells yielded around 120 million unique TCR beta sequences.

PCR primers comprised 60 Vbeta and 13 Jbeta primers. Measured with immunoSEQ multiplex PCR; TCRdb has only the in-frame clones, and not every one. The sample shows 120,000 or so clones, about 83% of them seen only once. In its sample, this clone was seen a few times. The clonotype comes from a man younger than 45 in good health and CMV-seronegative. Sequenced material: PBMCs.

CDR3: CASSYRVTDTQYF. CDR3 coding DNA: TGTGCCAGCAGTTATCGGGTCACAGATACGCAGTATTTT. V is TRBV6-5 and J is TRBJ2-3; D call uncertain. V was shortened by 3 bases and J by 2 bases, with 6 bases between the two germline ends. CDR3 length: 13 residues. The germline gives CDR1 MNHEY, CDR2 SVGAGI.